This TCR beta chain stems from a study of Tregs in tolerant kidney transplant recipients. Looking at the study overall: A 3-day belatacept mixed lymphocyte reaction, sometimes plus 5-day graft donor restimulation, preceded CD4+CD25+CD127- sorting. Overall study findings and caveats: Tregs expanded with activated donor B cells seemed most donor-specific. Validation in larger populations is needed because few patients were studied.

The method was immunoSEQ multiplex PCR; TCRdb's version includes in-frame clones alone and lacks a portion of them. Here the sample spans just under 20,000 clones, 65% being singletons. Per the germline V gene, CDR1 is MNHEY and CDR2 is SVGAGI. Trimming shortened V by 5 bases and J by 0 bases, and 8 bases separated the two germline ends. The CDR3 covers 14 residues. A remark on this clone: Its antigen is currently unknown.

Sequences were obtained from Tregs from blood cultured with allogeneic cells. The V call is TRBV6-5, the J call TRBJ2-1; TRBD1 might be the D (6 bases). The TCR originated in a human donor in good health. CDR3 DNA: TGTGCCAGCAGTGAGACAGGCTCCTACAATGAGCAGTTCTTC. It translates to CASSETGSYNEQFF.